Following are 24 T cell receptor beta chains from one sample sequenced in a study of tissue T cells after allogeneic stem cell transplantation. Using immunoSEQ multiplex PCR, the repertoire was profiled, and TCRdb retains in-frame clones only, with some absent. The repertoire has about 3,200 clones, 43% of them found once; the top ten carry more than 20%. Time point here: mouse harvest day 14 after allogeneic transplant. Tail vein injection delivered 10^7 T-cell-depleted bone marrow cells and 10^6 splenic CD5+ T cells. Input material: gut tissue. These TCRs come from a female BALB/c mouse given C57BL/6 T cells with graft-versus-host disease after an allogeneic hematopoietic cell transplant.

Within the sample, this clone is medium-sized. The germline and genes are mouse ones. The read is 1 residue too short to cover the CDR3 end, so that end is filled in from the germline J gene. The chain couples TRBV15 to TRBJ2-1, with 7 nucleotides matching TRBD1. J gave up 1 base and V 5 bases, and 2 bases lay outside the gene matches. CDR3 size: 14 residues. CDR1 and CDR2 (germline): SGHND, FRSKSL. Partial CDR3 DNA: TGTGCCAGCAGTCGACAGGGAAACTATGCTGAGCAGTTC. This translates into CASSRQGNYAEQF. The entire CDR3 protein reads CASSRQGNYAEQFF.

This clone was found once. The gene names given are mouse names. The read ends 1 residue shy of where the CDR3 ends; the end is completed using the germline J gene. The rearrangement uses TRBV26 and TRBJ2-2; the match to TRBD1 covers 9 bases. The germline V gene has CDR1 KGHPV and CDR2 FQNQEV (reference sequence). J lost 6 bases, V lost 4 bases, and 0 bases had no gene match. The CDR3 runs 13 residues. This chain's CDR3 is CASSRTGAGQLYF. The CDR3 bases that were read are TGTGCCAGCAGTCGGACAGGGGCCGGGCAGCTCTAC.

Comment on this clone: Mouse germline and gene names are used. The read halts 1 residue ahead of the CDR3 end, with the missing end drawn from the germline J gene. The genes are TRBV26 and TRBJ2-3; D not resolved. Germline-derived CDR1 and CDR2 are KGHPV and FQNQEV (reference sequence). Trimming pared 3 bases from V and 0 bases from J, leaving 4 bases between. The CDR3 runs 13 residues. This CDR3 is CASSLTSAETLYF. CDR3 DNA, as far as it was read: TGTGCCAGCAGTCTAACTAGTGCAGAAACGCTGTAT.

In its sample, this clone was seen a few times. Germline and genes here are mouse. The DNA ends 1 residue before the CDR3 does, and the rest of the CDR3 is filled in from the germline J gene. The gene calls are TRBV26 and TRBJ2-1, with TRBD2 identical over 8 bases. CDR3 length: 14 amino acids. Germline CDR1 reads KGHPV; CDR2 reads FQNQEV (reference sequence). V shed 3 bases, J shed 6 bases, and the junction held 4 bases outside the gene matches. CDR3 bases read: TGTGCCAGCAGTCTAGATGGGGGGGTTGCTGAGCAGTTC. It codes for CASSLDGGVAEQF. The complete CDR3 protein is CASSLDGGVAEQFF.

Note on this clone: Genes here carry mouse names. The read finishes 1 residue shy of the CDR3 end, and the germline J gene is used to complete it. The V and J genes are TRBV5 and TRBJ2-7, with a weak D call TRBD2 (5 bases). CDR3 length equals 13 residues. Trimming shortened V by 2 bases and J by 5 bases, and 10 bases separated the two germline ends. Germline-derived CDR1 and CDR2 are LGHNA and YNLKQL (reference sequence). CDR3 DNA (partial): TGTGCCAGCAGCCAATTGATGGGGAATGAACAGTAC. Translated, it gives CASSQLMGNEQY. The full CDR3 is CASSQLMGNEQYF.

Details on this clone: The gene symbols are mouse symbols. From the germline J gene comes the end of the CDR3, since the read stops 1 residue before it. J is TRBJ2-5 and V is TRBV13-2; no reliable D call. Germline values: CDR1 NNHNN, CDR2 SYGAGS (reference sequence). V was cut by 3 bases and J by 0 bases, with 5 bases left in between. CDR3 length equals 13 residues. Partial CDR3 DNA: TGTGCCAGCGGTGCAGATAACCAAGACACCCAGTAC. Protein: CASGADNQDTQY. In full, the CDR3 reads CASGADNQDTQYF.

As for this clone: Gene names refer to mouse genes. The CDR3 end lies 1 residue beyond the end of the read and is filled in from the germline J gene. The chain couples TRBV16 to TRBJ2-5; D possibly uses TRBD1 or TRBD2 (5 bases each). The CDR3 length is 14 residues. V was clipped by 1 base and J by 2 bases, with 7 bases between them. Germline V gene lookup returns CDR1 SGHSA and CDR2 FRNQAP. Partial CDR3 DNA: TGTGCAAGCAGCTTAGGGGGACGCCAAGACACCCAGTAC. Its translation: CASSLGGRQDTQY. The CDR3 as a whole reads CASSLGGRQDTQYF. Full variable domain (missing parts from reference TRBV16 and TRBJ2-5): NAGVIQTPRHKVTGKGQEATLWCEPISGHSAVFWYRQTIVQGLEFLTYFRNQAPIDDSGMPKERFSAQMPNQSHSTLKIQSTQPQDSAVYLCASSLGGRQDTQYFGPGTRLLVL.

This clone was seen once. All gene names here are mouse names. The DNA ends 1 residue before the CDR3 does, and the rest of the CDR3 is filled in from the germline J gene. This rearrangement joins TRBV5 to TRBJ2-5; D not certain. The germline CDR1 and CDR2 sequences are LGHNA and YNLKQL (reference sequence). CDR3 length: 14 amino acids. With 3 bases removed from V and 6 bases from J, the gap between germline ends came to 13 bases. Here the CDR3 reads CASSQMPGSDTQYF. The covered CDR3 bases are TGTGCCAGCAGCCAGATGCCGGGGTCGGACACCCAGTAC.

With regard to this clone: Mouse names are used for the genes. The read halts 1 residue ahead of the CDR3 end, with the missing end drawn from the germline J gene. The chain has TRBV12-1 and TRBJ2-5; possible D gene TRBD2, 6 bases. Germline V gene data show CDR1 as SGHSN and CDR2 as HYEKVE. V shed 0 bases and J shed 6 bases, with 6 bases lying between them. The CDR3 length is 12 residues. CDR3 protein: CASSLGGDTQYF. The DNA read from the CDR3 is TGTGCCAGCTCTCTCGGGGGGGACACCCAGTAC. Looking up the rest from reference TRBV12-1 and TRBJ2-5 gives the full variable domain: DSGVVQSPRHIIKEKGGRSVLTCIPISGHSNVVWYQQTLGKELKFLIQHYEKVERDKGFLPSRFSVQQFDDYHSEMNMSALELEDSAMYFCASSLGGDTQYFGPGTRLLVL.

On this clone itself: Mouse germline and gene names are used. The sequenced fragment ends 1 residue before the CDR3 boundary, so the rest is inferred from the germline J gene. The rearrangement links TRBV15 to TRBJ2-1; D tentatively fits TRBD1 or TRBD2 (5 bases each). This CDR3 contains 12 residues. The germline CDR1 and CDR2 sequences are SGHND and FRSKSL. V was shortened by 4 bases and J by 5 bases, with 6 bases between the two germline ends. The CDR3 DNA, read in part, is TGTGCCAGCAGTTGGGGGAATGCTGAGCAGTTC. Translated: CASSWGNAEQF. The whole CDR3 is CASSWGNAEQFF.

Worth noting for this clone: Here the gene names and germline are mouse. Sequencing ends 1 residue short of the CDR3 end; the germline J gene provides the rest. The gene calls are TRBV31 and TRBJ1-3; no clear D. The CDR3 contains 14 residues. V was clipped by 0 bases and J by 0 bases, with 6 bases between them. Germline CDR1 is GKSSPN and CDR2 is SITVG. The DNA read from the CDR3 is TGTGCCTGGAGTCTCCTGAATTCTGGAAATACGCTCTAT. Translating it yields CAWSLLNSGNTLY. The entire CDR3 sequence reads CAWSLLNSGNTLYF.

On this clone: Genes and germline are mouse. This CDR3 is CASSAGRLSDYTF. CDR3 DNA (partial): TGTGCCAGCAGCGCCGGACGGCTCTCCGACTACACC. The chain combines TRBV3 with TRBJ1-2; D is unclear. The sequence runs out 1 residue before the end of the CDR3; the remainder is reconstructed from the germline J gene. V was shortened by 5 bases and J by 4 bases, with 11 bases between the two germline ends. This CDR3 is built from 13 residues. The germline V gene has CDR1 SNHLY and CDR2 FYNGKV (reference sequence).

With regard to this clone: The germline and genes are mouse ones. The sequenced fragment ends 1 residue before the CDR3 boundary, so the rest is inferred from the germline J gene. V gene TRBV26 combines with J gene TRBJ1-3, with D possibly TRBD1 on 5 matching bases. The germline gives CDR1 KGHPV, CDR2 FQNQEV (reference sequence). The CDR3 consists of 14 residues. Trimming took 6 bases from V and 0 from J, leaving 9 bases between them. The sequenced part of the CDR3 DNA is TGTGCCAGCAGCCTGGACAATTCTGGAAATACGCTCTAT. Translating it yields CASSLDNSGNTLY. The complete CDR3 sequence is CASSLDNSGNTLYF.

A word on this clone: Gene names are mouse gene names. The read terminates 1 residue before the CDR3 end, so the remaining end is supplied by the germline J gene. The gene calls are TRBV16 and TRBJ1-1; D might be TRBD1 (5 bases). Germline lookup yields CDR1 SGHSA and CDR2 FRNQAP. The V end lost 0 bases, the J end lost 4 bases, and 9 bases lay between the germline ends. The CDR3 is 14 amino acids. CDR3 amino acids: CASSLEGGITEVFF. CDR3 DNA (partial): TGTGCAAGCAGCTTAGAGGGGGGGATCACAGAAGTCTTC.

On this clone itself: The listed genes are named as in mouse. Read sequence stops 1 residue before the CDR3 end, and the germline J gene provides the missing end. The V and J genes are TRBV12-2 and TRBJ2-7; 13 bases match TRBD2. This CDR3 region has 14 residues. The junction had 4 bases not matched to a gene; V was cut back by 2 bases and J by 7 bases. Germline loops: CDR1 SGHLS, CDR2 HYDKME. The CDR3: CASSPRDWGGEQYF. CDR3 DNA, as far as it was read: TGTGCCAGCTCTCCCCGGGACTGGGGGGGGGAACAGTAC.

With respect to this clone: Gene names follow the mouse nomenclature. The CDR3 is cut off 1 residue early in the read; its end comes from the germline J gene. The sample has other DNA sequences that encode this CDR3 too. The chain couples TRBV16 to TRBJ2-4; D is unclear. This CDR3 contains 13 residues. V was clipped by 3 bases and J by 4 bases, with 8 bases between them. Per the germline V gene, CDR1 is SGHSA and CDR2 is FRNQAP. CDR3 sequence reads: CASSFGTENTLYF. The DNA read from the CDR3 is TGTGCAAGCAGCTTTGGAACAGAAAACACCTTGTAC.

This clone rates as large (0.1 to 1%). Mouse names are used for the genes. The read falls 1 residue short of the CDR3 end, and the missing part is taken from the germline J gene. The chain employs TRBV29 and TRBJ2-7; TRBD1 matches 10 bases. V shed 4 bases and J 6 bases; nucleotides not matched to a gene: 3. The length of the CDR3 is 13 residues. The germline CDR1 and CDR2 sequences are MSHET and SYDVDS. The CDR3 protein is CASSSGTGVEQYF. The DNA read from the CDR3 is TGTGCTAGCAGTTCCGGGACAGGGGTTGAACAGTAC.

In the case of this clone: Relative to the germline gene, one junction end is altered; a read error may explain this. The genes are named according to mouse. The DNA ends 1 residue before the CDR3 does, and the rest of the CDR3 is filled in from the germline J gene. The J gene is TRBJ2-1, the V gene TRBV15; D is tentatively TRBD1 or TRBD2 (5 bases each). In germline, CDR1 is SGHND, CDR2 FRSKSL. CDR3 length: 15 residues. CDR3: CASSLARGNYAAQFF. The DNA read from the CDR3 is TGTGCCAGCAGTTTAGCGCGGGGCAACTACGCTGCGCAGTTC.

For this clone: Only one base separates this from a far larger clonotype, so it likely reflects a read error. The listed genes are named as in mouse. The CDR3 end falls 1 residue outside the read, so it is completed with the germline J gene. The rearrangement joins TRBV29 to TRBJ1-5; 7 positions match TRBD1. The J segment lost 3 bases and the V segment lost 6 bases, leaving 2 bases of the junction unmatched. This CDR3 has 13 residues. In germline, CDR1 is MSHET, CDR2 SYDVDS. Partial CDR3 DNA: TGTGCTAGCAGCTGGGACAGCAACCAGGCTCCGCTT. Protein product: CASSWDSNQAPL. The whole CDR3 reads CASSWDSNQAPLF.

About this clone itself: Germline and genes: mouse. Read sequence stops 1 residue before the CDR3 end, and the germline J gene provides the missing end. V and J are TRBV19 and TRBJ1-4; D is unclear. The ends were cut back, 2 bases at V and 0 bases at J, with 5 bases in the middle. The CDR3 extends over 14 amino acids. CDR1 FNHDT and CDR2 SITEND come from the germline V gene (reference sequence). Incomplete CDR3 DNA: TGTGCCAGCAGTATTACAATTTCCAACGAAAGATTATTT. This gives the protein CASSITISNERLF. The entire CDR3 protein is CASSITISNERLFF.

A note on this clone: Germline and genes here are mouse. The read stops 1 residue short of the end of the CDR3; the missing end is completed from the germline J gene. The chain uses TRBV23 and TRBJ1-2; the table's D gene call, TRBD1, was not cross checked with the DNA. Germline loops: CDR1 KGHTA, CDR2 FQNQQP. The CDR3 is 13 amino acids. The CDR3 bases that were read are TGCTCCAGCAGGGACAGGGGGGGCTCCGACTACACC. It specifies CSSRDRGGSDYT. The full CDR3 protein is CSSRDRGGSDYTF.

In its sample, this clone is medium-sized. The genes and germline here are from mouse. The CDR3 end is not reached by the read, which stops 1 residue before it; the germline J gene fills it in. This sequence joins TRBV3 and TRBJ2-7; 12 bases align to TRBD2. Germline V CDR1 and CDR2: SNHLY, FYNGKV (reference sequence). With 5 bases clipped from V and 4 bases from J, the junction kept 3 bases outside the gene matches. This CDR3 has 14 residues. The CDR3 is CASSPDWGGYEQYF. The CDR3 bases that were read are TGTGCCAGCAGCCCGGACTGGGGGGGGTATGAACAGTAC.

This clone has more than one count but fewer than ten. Mouse names are used for the genes. The sequence runs out 1 residue before the end of the CDR3; the remainder is reconstructed from the germline J gene. The V call is TRBV26, the J call TRBJ2-7; TRBD2 aligns across 7 bases. Germline CDR1 is KGHPV and CDR2 is FQNQEV (reference sequence). The CDR3 spans 13 residues. The ends lost 4 bases at V and 4 bases at J; junction bases unmatched: 4. The CDR3 DNA, read in part, is TGTGCCAGCAGTCGGAATGGGGGGTATGAACAGTAC. It yields the protein CASSRNGGYEQY. The whole CDR3 region reads CASSRNGGYEQYF.

Points on this clone: The gene names given are mouse names. With the read ending 1 residue before the CDR3 end, the germline J gene is used to fill in that end. The genes are TRBV26 and TRBJ2-5, with TRBD1 matching over 7 bases. The CDR3 covers 13 residues. Trimming took 3 bases from V and 3 from J; bases not matched to a gene: 0. From germline, CDR1 is KGHPV and CDR2 FQNQEV (reference sequence). This CDR3 is CASSLQGQDTQYF. CDR3 DNA, as far as it was read: TGTGCCAGCAGTCTACAGGGGCAAGACACCCAGTAC.